The rows below give T cell receptor beta chains drawn from one sample of a study of shared clonotypes between healthy human individuals. Clones were sequenced by immunoSEQ multiplex PCR, and TCRdb holds only the in-frame ones, with some missing. The table has around 2,100,000 clones, approximately 94% seen once. The sample taken for sequencing was naive CD8+ T cells sorted from blood. The receptors were gathered from a man between 18 and 29 years old in good health. CDR3s include the opening cysteine and the closing phenylalanine or tryptophan. D genes are given only for firm matches. The size of a clone is reported for some rows only, either as once, few or many, or as a class for expanded clones.

clone_size: .; j_call: TRBJ2-7; v_call: TRBV7-9; d_call: TRBD1; cdr3_aa: CASSSDRGLSYEQYF; cdr3_nt: TGTGCCAGCAGCTCGGACAGGGGCCTCTCCTACGAGCAGTACTTC
clone_size: .; j_call: TRBJ2-7; v_call: TRBV28; d_call: TRBD1; cdr3_aa: CASSLRQGHALYEQYF; cdr3_nt: TGTGCCAGCAGTTTAAGACAGGGTCATGCCCTCTACGAGCAGTACTTC
clone_size: .; j_call: TRBJ1-2; v_call: TRBV9; d_call: .; cdr3_aa: CASSRGHGGVWEDGYGYTF; cdr3_nt: TGTGCCAGCAGTCGGGGACACGGGGGGGTTTGGGAGGATGGCTATGGCTACACCTTC
clone_size: .; j_call: TRBJ2-1; v_call: TRBV7-9; d_call: TRBD2; cdr3_aa: CASSDSSGEIHSYNEQFF; cdr3_nt: TGTGCCAGCAGCGATTCTAGCGGGGAGATACACTCCTACAATGAGCAGTTCTTC
clone_size: .; j_call: TRBJ2-3; v_call: TRBV28; d_call: .; cdr3_aa: CASSPLVSPFTDTQYF; cdr3_nt: TGTGCCAGCAGTCCGCTAGTTTCCCCGTTCACAGATACGCAGTATTTT
clone_size: .; j_call: TRBJ2-2; v_call: TRBV7-6; d_call: .; cdr3_aa: CASSPAVGSLTGELFF; cdr3_nt: TGTGCCAGCAGCCCAGCCGTAGGGTCCCTCACCGGGGAGCTGTTTTTT
clone_size: .; j_call: TRBJ1-2; v_call: TRBV9; d_call: TRBD1; cdr3_aa: CASSVAKRGRYYGYTF; cdr3_nt: TGTGCCAGCAGCGTAGCAAAAAGGGGGCGGTACTATGGCTACACCTTC
clone_size: .; j_call: TRBJ2-1; v_call: TRBV27; d_call: TRBD2; cdr3_aa: CASSWGAGGPNEQFF; cdr3_nt: TGTGCCAGCAGTTGGGGGGCGGGAGGGCCCAATGAGCAGTTCTTC
clone_size: .; j_call: TRBJ2-7; v_call: TRBV27; d_call: TRBD2; cdr3_aa: CASSPSGGLYEQYF; cdr3_nt: TGTGCCAGCAGTCCATCGGGGGGGCTCTACGAGCAGTACTTC
clone_size: .; j_call: TRBJ1-2; v_call: TRBV6-5; d_call: .; cdr3_aa: CASSLSKGNPYGYTF; cdr3_nt: TGTGCCAGCAGTCTATCCAAGGGGAATCCCTATGGCTACACCTTC
clone_size: .; j_call: TRBJ1-2; v_call: TRBV7-9; d_call: TRBD1; cdr3_aa: CASSPEGQGLFHPNYGYTF; cdr3_nt: TGTGCCAGCAGCCCCGAAGGACAGGGTCTTTTTCATCCTAACTATGGCTACACCTTC
clone_size: .; j_call: TRBJ2-4; v_call: TRBV6-1; d_call: TRBD1; cdr3_aa: CASSQGAGSIQYF; cdr3_nt: TGTGCCAGCAGTCAGGGGGCTGGGAGCATTCAGTACTTC
clone_size: .; j_call: TRBJ2-7; v_call: TRBV15; d_call: TRBD2; cdr3_aa: CATRRELAAYEQYF; cdr3_nt: TGTGCCACCAGGAGAGAACTAGCGGCTTACGAGCAGTACTTC
clone_size: .; j_call: TRBJ1-3; v_call: TRBV29-1; d_call: .; cdr3_aa: CSHRDIFYPLSGNTIYF; cdr3_nt: TGCAGCCACCGGGACATTTTCTACCCCCTCTCTGGAAACACCATATATTTT
clone_size: .; j_call: TRBJ1-5; v_call: TRBV6-1; d_call: .; cdr3_aa: CASSEGNQPQHF; cdr3_nt: TGTGCCAGCAGTGAAGGAAATCAGCCCCAGCATTTT
clone_size: .; j_call: TRBJ2-2; v_call: TRBV13; d_call: TRBD2; cdr3_aa: CASSLPLAGEILPNTGELFF; cdr3_nt: TGTGCCAGCAGCTTACCACTAGCGGGGGAGATACTACCGAACACCGGGGAGCTGTTTTTT
clone_size: .; j_call: TRBJ2-7; v_call: TRBV4-3; d_call: TRBD2; cdr3_aa: CASSQDRTSGEQYF; cdr3_nt: TGCGCCAGCAGCCAAGATCGGACTAGCGGTGAGCAGTACTTC
clone_size: few; j_call: TRBJ1-1; v_call: TRBV6-1; d_call: TRBD1; cdr3_aa: CASWTGGRTEAFF; cdr3_nt: TGTGCCAGCTGGACAGGGGGCAGGACTGAAGCTTTCTTT
clone_size: .; j_call: TRBJ2-2; v_call: TRBV29-1; d_call: .; cdr3_aa: CSVDAGFGTGELFF; cdr3_nt: TGCAGCGTTGACGCAGGGTTCGGGACCGGGGAGCTGTTTTTT
clone_size: .; j_call: TRBJ2-7; v_call: TRBV7-9; d_call: TRBD1; cdr3_aa: CASSGPGTGGYHSYEQYF; cdr3_nt: TGTGCCAGCAGCGGTCCCGGGACAGGGGGCTACCATTCCTACGAGCAGTACTTC
clone_size: .; j_call: TRBJ2-5; v_call: TRBV5-6; d_call: TRBD1; cdr3_aa: CASSWTGAGETQYF; cdr3_nt: TGTGCCAGCAGCTGGACAGGGGCAGGAGAGACCCAGTACTTC
clone_size: .; j_call: TRBJ2-2; v_call: TRBV4-3; d_call: .; cdr3_aa: CASSHPEGQNTGELFF; cdr3_nt: TGCGCCAGCAGCCACCCCGAGGGACAGAACACCGGGGAGCTGTTTTTT
clone_size: .; j_call: TRBJ2-1; v_call: TRBV11-2; d_call: TRBD2; cdr3_aa: CASSLSEGLAGGGNEQFF; cdr3_nt: TGTGCCAGCAGCTTATCGGAGGGACTAGCGGGGGGAGGCAATGAGCAGTTCTTC
clone_size: .; j_call: TRBJ2-7; v_call: TRBV13; d_call: TRBD1; cdr3_aa: CASSPPGQGPYEQYF; cdr3_nt: TGTGCCAGCAGCCCCCCGGGACAGGGGCCTTACGAGCAGTACTTC
clone_size: .; j_call: TRBJ1-4; v_call: TRBV6-5; d_call: .; cdr3_aa: CASSYSGDGVEKLFF; cdr3_nt: TGTGCCAGCAGTTACTCGGGGGACGGTGTTGAAAAACTGTTTTTT
clone_size: .; j_call: TRBJ2-7; v_call: TRBV2; d_call: .; cdr3_aa: CASSDRGDYEQYF; cdr3_nt: TGTGCCAGCAGTGACAGGGGGGACTACGAGCAGTACTTC
clone_size: .; j_call: TRBJ2-2; v_call: TRBV5-6; d_call: .; cdr3_aa: CASCWSGTGELFF; cdr3_nt: TGTGCCAGCTGCTGGAGCGGCACCGGGGAGCTGTTTTTT
clone_size: .; j_call: TRBJ2-7; v_call: TRBV27; d_call: TRBD1; cdr3_aa: CASTSTGTYNEQYF; cdr3_nt: TGTGCCAGCACCTCGACAGGGACGTACAACGAGCAGTACTTC
clone_size: .; j_call: TRBJ2-1; v_call: TRBV14; d_call: .; cdr3_aa: CASSQDFQSSSSYNEQFF; cdr3_nt: TGTGCCAGCAGCCAAGATTTTCAGTCATCTAGCTCCTACAATGAGCAGTTCTTC
clone_size: few; j_call: TRBJ2-7; v_call: TRBV7-9; d_call: .; cdr3_aa: CASSLAGGGSYEQYF; cdr3_nt: TGTGCCAGCAGCTTAGCGGGAGGGGGCTCCTACGAGCAGTACTTC
clone_size: once; j_call: TRBJ2-7; v_call: TRBV10-3; d_call: .; cdr3_aa: CAISEVGSAAYEQYF; cdr3_nt: TGTGCCATCAGTGAGGTGGGCTCAGCCGCCTACGAGCAGTACTTC
clone_size: .; j_call: TRBJ2-7; v_call: TRBV6-5; d_call: .; cdr3_aa: CASSSGDTYEQYF; cdr3_nt: TGTGCCAGCAGTTCCGGGGACACCTACGAGCAGTACTTC
clone_size: .; j_call: TRBJ2-4; v_call: TRBV7-9; d_call: .; cdr3_aa: CATTPGAGNIQYF; cdr3_nt: TGTGCCACCACCCCAGGAGCGGGAAACATTCAGTACTTC
clone_size: .; j_call: TRBJ1-4; v_call: TRBV10-3; d_call: .; cdr3_aa: CAISGLEGPNEKLFF; cdr3_nt: TGTGCCATCAGTGGTCTCGAGGGGCCTAATGAAAAACTGTTTTTT
clone_size: .; j_call: TRBJ2-7; v_call: TRBV6-1; d_call: TRBD1; cdr3_aa: CASSDLDRGYEQYF; cdr3_nt: TGTGCCAGCAGTGACCTTGACAGGGGCTACGAGCAGTACTTC
clone_size: .; j_call: TRBJ2-7; v_call: TRBV5-6; d_call: TRBD1; cdr3_aa: CASSFGTGVHEQYF; cdr3_nt: TGTGCCAGCAGCTTCGGGACAGGGGTCCACGAGCAGTACTTC
clone_size: .; j_call: TRBJ2-2; v_call: TRBV27; d_call: .; cdr3_aa: CASSKTVDLTGELFF; cdr3_nt: TGTGCCAGCAGCAAAACAGTCGACCTCACCGGGGAGCTGTTTTTT
clone_size: .; j_call: TRBJ1-2; v_call: TRBV10-2; d_call: .; cdr3_aa: CASGMDSRYGYTF; cdr3_nt: TGCGCCAGTGGGATGGACAGCAGATATGGCTACACCTTC
clone_size: .; j_call: TRBJ2-7; v_call: TRBV10-3; d_call: TRBD1; cdr3_aa: CATGTEDYEQYF; cdr3_nt: TGTGCCACCGGGACAGAAGACTACGAGCAGTACTTC
clone_size: .; j_call: TRBJ2-1; v_call: TRBV4-1; d_call: .; cdr3_aa: CASSSRGGLLNEQFF; cdr3_nt: TGCGCCAGCAGCTCCCGGGGCGGCCTATTGAATGAGCAGTTCTTC
clone_size: .; j_call: TRBJ2-5; v_call: TRBV27; d_call: .; cdr3_aa: CASSLMSGETQYF; cdr3_nt: TGTGCCAGCAGTTTAATGTCTGGAGAGACCCAGTACTTC
clone_size: once; j_call: TRBJ2-7; v_call: TRBV7-6; d_call: .; cdr3_aa: CASSLRDGGISYEQYF; cdr3_nt: TGTGCCAGCAGCCTCCGGGACGGAGGTATTTCCTACGAGCAGTACTTC
clone_size: once; j_call: TRBJ1-1; v_call: TRBV15; d_call: .; cdr3_aa: CATSSYTEAFF; cdr3_nt: TGTGCCACCAGTTCGTACACTGAAGCTTTCTTT
clone_size: .; j_call: TRBJ2-7; v_call: TRBV6-5; d_call: .; cdr3_aa: CASSLQGGGGEQYF; cdr3_nt: TGTGCCAGCAGTTTGCAGGGGGGCGGGGGCGAGCAGTACTTC
clone_size: .; j_call: TRBJ2-5; v_call: TRBV11-3; d_call: TRBD2; cdr3_aa: CASSSEGLASGQTQYF; cdr3_nt: TGTGCCAGCAGCTCGGAGGGACTAGCCAGCGGCCAAACCCAGTACTTC
clone_size: .; j_call: TRBJ2-1; v_call: TRBV4-3; d_call: TRBD2; cdr3_aa: CASRAGGTPGVYNEQFF; cdr3_nt: TGCGCCAGCAGAGCGGGAGGGACCCCCGGAGTTTACAATGAGCAGTTCTTC